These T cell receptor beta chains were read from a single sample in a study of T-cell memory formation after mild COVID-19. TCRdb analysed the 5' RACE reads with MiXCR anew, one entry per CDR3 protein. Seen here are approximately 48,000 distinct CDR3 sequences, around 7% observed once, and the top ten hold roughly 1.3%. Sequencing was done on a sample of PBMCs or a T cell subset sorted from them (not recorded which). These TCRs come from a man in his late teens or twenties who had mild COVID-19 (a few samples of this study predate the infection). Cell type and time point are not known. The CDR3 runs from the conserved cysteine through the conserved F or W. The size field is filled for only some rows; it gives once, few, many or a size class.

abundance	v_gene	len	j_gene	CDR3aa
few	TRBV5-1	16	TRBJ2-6	CASSLAPSSGANVLTF
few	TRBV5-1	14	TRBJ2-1	CASSLDRGTNEQFF
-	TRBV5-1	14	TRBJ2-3	CASSLATDTDTQYF
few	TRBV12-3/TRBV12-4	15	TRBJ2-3	CASSPTSGGSLTQYF
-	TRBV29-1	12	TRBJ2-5	CSVEGGVETQYF
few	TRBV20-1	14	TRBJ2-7	CSALPGGAWNEQYF
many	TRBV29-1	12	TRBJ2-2	CSARRNTGELFF
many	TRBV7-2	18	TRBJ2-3	CASSYPSSGVLGTDTQYF
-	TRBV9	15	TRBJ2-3	CASSVVGSPTDTQYF
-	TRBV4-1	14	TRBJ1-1	CASSQVNRVVEAFF
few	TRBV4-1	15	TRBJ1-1	CASRSTGGRNTEAFF
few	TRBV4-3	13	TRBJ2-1	CASSLAWGNEQFF
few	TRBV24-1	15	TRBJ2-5	CATSDSTWVGETQYF
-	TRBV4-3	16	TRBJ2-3	CASSLSTPAVTDTQYF
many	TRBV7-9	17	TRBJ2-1	CASSLGVSSGGYNEQFF
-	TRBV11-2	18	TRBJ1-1	CASSLDQRVALGGTEAFF
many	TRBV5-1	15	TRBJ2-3	CASSSSGAGTDTQYF
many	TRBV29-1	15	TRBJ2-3	CSVENRDRNTDTQYF
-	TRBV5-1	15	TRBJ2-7	CASSPAETVWDEQYF
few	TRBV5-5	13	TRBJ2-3	CASTYRESDTQYF
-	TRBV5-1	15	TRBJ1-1	CASSLSLAENTEAFF
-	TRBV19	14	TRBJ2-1	CASTDGSVYNEQFF
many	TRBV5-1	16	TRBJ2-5	CASSSGLAGPQETQYF
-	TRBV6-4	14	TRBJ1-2	CASSDSSGLRGYTF
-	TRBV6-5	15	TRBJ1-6	CASSYSRDRRSPLHF
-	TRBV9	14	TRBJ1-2	CASSVSDRNYGYTF
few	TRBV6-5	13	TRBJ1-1	CASSADGNTEAFF
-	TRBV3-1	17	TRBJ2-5	CASSQMGTGGAGETQYF
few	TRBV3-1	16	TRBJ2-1	CASSLRGSGGRHEQFF
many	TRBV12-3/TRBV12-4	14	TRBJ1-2	CASSTGSGDPVPTF
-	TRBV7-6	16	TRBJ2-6	CASSSPMGAGANVLTF
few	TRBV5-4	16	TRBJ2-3	CASSPRGGGNTDTQYF
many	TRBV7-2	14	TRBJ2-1	CASSSRTSIGEQFF
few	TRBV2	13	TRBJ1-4	CAIKRGLAEKLFF
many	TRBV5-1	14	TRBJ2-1	CASSLDRGIDEQFF
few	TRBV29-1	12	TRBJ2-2	CSVDINTGELFF
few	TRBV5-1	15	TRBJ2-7	CASSLVGGPGYEQYF
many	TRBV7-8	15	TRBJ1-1	CASSPFGTGGTEAFF
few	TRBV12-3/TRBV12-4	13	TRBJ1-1	CASRGGRFTEAFF
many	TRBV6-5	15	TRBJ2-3	CASSYLLAGGYTQYF
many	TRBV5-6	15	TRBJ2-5	CASSLHGGRGETQYF
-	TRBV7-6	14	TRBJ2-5	CASSLTAGLETQYF
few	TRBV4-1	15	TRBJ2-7	CASSQERGGLYEQYF
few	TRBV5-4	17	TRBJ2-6	CASSVDRPSSGANVLTF
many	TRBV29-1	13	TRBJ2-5	CSQPGLERETQYF
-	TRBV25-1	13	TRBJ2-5	CASSASASETQYF
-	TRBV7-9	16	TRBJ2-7	CASTDTGRDRGYEQYF
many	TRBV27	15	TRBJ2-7	CARSSRQVQSYEQYF
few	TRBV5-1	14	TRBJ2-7	CASSWGQAVPEQYF
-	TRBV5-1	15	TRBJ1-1	CASSLGFGMNTEAFF
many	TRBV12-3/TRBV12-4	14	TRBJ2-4	CASKLRGSVDIQYF
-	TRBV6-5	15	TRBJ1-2	CASSGGDRGRYGYTF
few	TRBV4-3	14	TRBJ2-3	CASSQVTPGLVEYF
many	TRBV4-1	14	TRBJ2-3	CASSASGVGDTQYF